This T cell receptor beta chain was recorded in a study of cytomegalovirus exposure and HLA in healthy donors. Study findings and constraints: The records held CMV serostatus as the only immune exposure information.

In regard to this clone: Its matching antigen is unknown.

V dropped 4 bases and J dropped 4; count of bases not matched to a gene: 6. CDR1 is SGHRS, CDR2 YFSETQ, per germline. The CDR3 has 14 amino acids. The PCR made use of 60 Vbeta and 13 Jbeta primers. TCRdb keeps only in-frame clones here, not all; method: immunoSEQ multiplex PCR. This table holds approximately 100,000 clones, around 83% found once. The sequence came from a man aged 25-40 years in good health and CMV-seronegative. The specimen was PBMCs. The V call is TRBV5-1, the J call TRBJ2-3; 7 bases map to TRBD1. Here the CDR3 reads CASSNRGRADTQYF. Written as DNA, the CDR3 is TGCGCCAGCAGCAACAGGGGAAGGGCAGATACGCAGTATTTT.